This T cell receptor (beta chain) emerged from a study of blood T cell repertoires in COVID-19. The repertoire was sequenced with immunoSEQ multiplex PCR; TCRdb's copy has only in-frame clones and lacks some. The sample comprises more than 200,000 clones, 85% to 90% of which are singletons, and around 4% rests with the top ten. The length of the CDR3 is 13 residues. Germline V CDR1 and CDR2: SGHTS, YDEGEE. V dropped 2 bases and J dropped 4 bases, with 9 bases sitting between them. What was sequenced was PBMCs or T cells enriched from blood (not recorded which). This sequence was found in a woman younger than 45 who had recovered from COVID-19. This chain joins TRBV5-8 and TRBJ1-1; possibly TRBD1 for D (6 bases). The CDR3 nucleotides are TGTGCCAGCAGCTTAACAGGGAGCACTGAAGCTTTCTTT. Protein product: CASSLTGSTEAFF.